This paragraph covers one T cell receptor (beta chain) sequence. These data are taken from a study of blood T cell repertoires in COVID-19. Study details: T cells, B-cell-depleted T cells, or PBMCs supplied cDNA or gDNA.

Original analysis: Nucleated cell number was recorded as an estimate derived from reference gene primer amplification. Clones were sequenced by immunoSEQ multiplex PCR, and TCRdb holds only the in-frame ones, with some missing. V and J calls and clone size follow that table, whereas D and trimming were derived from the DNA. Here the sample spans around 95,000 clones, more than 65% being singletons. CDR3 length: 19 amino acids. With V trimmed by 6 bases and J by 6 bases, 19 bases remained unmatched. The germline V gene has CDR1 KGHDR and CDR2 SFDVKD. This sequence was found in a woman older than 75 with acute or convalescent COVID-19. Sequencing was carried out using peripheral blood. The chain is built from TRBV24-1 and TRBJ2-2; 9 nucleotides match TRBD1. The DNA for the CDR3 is TGTGCCACCAGTTCAGGGATAGGGACAGGGACGATTGACGCCGGGGAGCTGTTTTTT. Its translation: CATSSGIGTGTIDAGELFF.